This entry features one T cell receptor (beta chain) sequence. Its antigen remains unidentified. The authors reverse transcribed roughly 0.5 to 1 ug RNA with random hexamers. Amplification of TCR beta CDR3 was carried out by immunoSEQ multiplex PCR, which covered 54 Vbeta and 13 Jbeta segments. TCRdb reprocessed the immunoSEQ multiplex PCR reads with MiXCR, giving one entry per CDR3 protein. The sample consists of under 200,000 distinct CDR3 sequences, roughly 95% of them appearing once. This record belongs to a study of CD8 T cells in Susac syndrome. General observations from the study: The Susac syndrome CD4+ T cell repertoires displayed no clonal expansion.

As judged by recently defined diagnostic criteria, patients with Susac syndrome had definite or probable disease. Both CD4+ and CD8+ T cells were negatively isolated, and TEMRA cells underwent FACS enrichment. V lost 6 bases and J 7 bases, leaving 16 bases between the germline ends. Per germline, CDR1 KGHDR and CDR2 SFDVKD. This CDR3 has 14 residues. Sequences were obtained from CD4+ T cells from PBMCs. The chain links TRBV24-1 to TRBJ2-3, with D possibly TRBD2 on 7 matching bases. The clonotype comes from a human donor with Susac syndrome. The CDR3 nucleotides are TGTGCCACCAGTCCGCGGGGGCTTCCGTATACGCAGTATTTT. This codes for CATSPRGLPYTQYF.